This is a list of T cell receptor beta chains from one sample in a study of CD8 T cells in Susac syndrome. TCRdb called the immunoSEQ multiplex PCR reads again in MiXCR, with one record for every CDR3 protein. The repertoire holds around 270,000 distinct CDR3 sequences, with about 89% as singletons. The sample consisted of CD8+ T cells from PBMCs. Source of these receptors: a human donor with multiple sclerosis. Each CDR3 is given with its conserved first and last residue. The order of the fields is D gene, V gene, clone size, J gene, CDR3 DNA, CDR3 protein. D genes are given only for firm matches. Clone size is stated in some rows and not others, as once, few, many or a class when expanded.

D gene: .; V gene: TRBV12-3/TRBV12-4; clone size: .; J gene: TRBJ2-1; CDR3 DNA: TGTGCCAGCAGTTTACTGGGGAAGCACAATGAGCAGTTCTTC; CDR3 protein: CASSLLGKHNEQFF
D gene: .; V gene: TRBV12-3/TRBV12-4; clone size: .; J gene: TRBJ2-7; CDR3 DNA: TGTGCCAGCACCGACAGTACCTACGAGCAGTACTTC; CDR3 protein: CASTDSTYEQYF
D gene: TRBD2; V gene: TRBV7-9; clone size: .; J gene: TRBJ2-7; CDR3 DNA: TGTGCCAGTGGGACTAGCGGGGGAATTGGACGCTCCTACGAGCAGTACTTC; CDR3 protein: CASGTSGGIGRSYEQYF
D gene: TRBD1; V gene: TRBV30; clone size: .; J gene: TRBJ1-5; CDR3 DNA: TGTGCCTGGAGCGTCCAGGGGGCGAACGCGGAGCCCCAGCATTTT; CDR3 protein: CAWSVQGANAEPQHF
D gene: .; V gene: TRBV10-3; clone size: .; J gene: TRBJ1-2; CDR3 DNA: TGTGCCATCAGTGAGGCGGGGGTTGATGGCTACACCTTC; CDR3 protein: CAISEAGVDGYTF
D gene: TRBD1; V gene: TRBV4-2; clone size: .; J gene: TRBJ1-2; CDR3 DNA: TGTGCCAGCATCCCTCTGGCAGGGGGTAACTATGGCTACACCTTC; CDR3 protein: CASIPLAGGNYGYTF
D gene: .; V gene: TRBV4-1; clone size: few; J gene: TRBJ1-5; CDR3 DNA: TGCGCCAGCAGCCAAGACAGGGGTAATCAGCCCCAGCATTTT; CDR3 protein: CASSQDRGNQPQHF
D gene: TRBD1; V gene: TRBV13; clone size: few; J gene: TRBJ2-5; CDR3 DNA: TGTGCCAGCAGCTCCGGGACAGCCCAAGAGACCCAGTACTTC; CDR3 protein: CASSSGTAQETQYF
D gene: .; V gene: TRBV20-1; clone size: .; J gene: TRBJ2-7; CDR3 DNA: TGCAGTGCGGGAGGACAGCTAAGCATCTACGAGCAGTACTTC; CDR3 protein: CSAGGQLSIYEQYF
D gene: TRBD2; V gene: TRBV20-1; clone size: once; J gene: TRBJ2-3; CDR3 DNA: TGCAGTGCTAGAGATTTTTTGGGGACTAGCGGGGGGCAGGAGCCAGATACGCAGTATTTT; CDR3 protein: CSARDFLGTSGGQEPDTQYF
D gene: TRBD1; V gene: TRBV20-1; clone size: .; J gene: TRBJ1-4; CDR3 DNA: TGCAGTGCCAAACCCCCCCAGGGGGAGTTGAATGAAAAACTGTTTTTT; CDR3 protein: CSAKPPQGELNEKLFF
D gene: TRBD1; V gene: TRBV18; clone size: .; J gene: TRBJ2-3; CDR3 DNA: TGTGCCAGCTCACCAGGGACAGGGATTACAGATACGCAGTATTTT; CDR3 protein: CASSPGTGITDTQYF
D gene: .; V gene: TRBV6-5; clone size: .; J gene: TRBJ1-2; CDR3 DNA: TGTGCCAGCAGTTATACGCCTGTCTATGGCTACACCTTC; CDR3 protein: CASSYTPVYGYTF
D gene: TRBD1; V gene: TRBV19; clone size: .; J gene: TRBJ2-1; CDR3 DNA: TGTGCCAGTAGTCCACGGCCAGGGGGCGCGGACAATGAGCAGTTCTTC; CDR3 protein: CASSPRPGGADNEQFF
D gene: .; V gene: TRBV30; clone size: .; J gene: TRBJ2-5; CDR3 DNA: TGTGCCTGGAGGGGGGCAGGGAAAGAGACCCAGTACTTC; CDR3 protein: CAWRGAGKETQYF
D gene: .; V gene: TRBV10-2; clone size: once; J gene: TRBJ2-7; CDR3 DNA: TGCGCCAGCAGGGTGGGGGGAGAGCAGTACTTC; CDR3 protein: CASRVGGEQYF
D gene: .; V gene: TRBV28; clone size: .; J gene: TRBJ2-1; CDR3 DNA: TGTGCCAGCAGTTTCGTTAGCACCTCAATCTACAATGAGCAGTTCTTC; CDR3 protein: CASSFVSTSIYNEQFF
D gene: .; V gene: TRBV28; clone size: .; J gene: TRBJ2-7; CDR3 DNA: TGTGCCAGCAGTTTACGCCCCGACAGCTCCTACGAGCAGTACTTC; CDR3 protein: CASSLRPDSSYEQYF
D gene: .; V gene: TRBV6-4; clone size: .; J gene: TRBJ2-1; CDR3 DNA: TGTGCCAGCAGTGACTCCGGAACTAGCTATGAGCAGTTCTTC; CDR3 protein: CASSDSGTSYEQFF
D gene: TRBD2; V gene: TRBV7-9; clone size: .; J gene: TRBJ2-7; CDR3 DNA: TGTGCCAGCAGCTCGACTAGCGGGGGGACCGCTTCCTACGAGCAGTACTTC; CDR3 protein: CASSSTSGGTASYEQYF
D gene: .; V gene: TRBV19; clone size: .; J gene: TRBJ2-1; CDR3 DNA: TGTGCCAGCGGATGGACCGGGACCCTTGGAAACAATGAGCAGTTCTTC; CDR3 protein: CASGWTGTLGNNEQFF
D gene: .; V gene: TRBV14; clone size: once; J gene: TRBJ2-2; CDR3 DNA: TGTGCCAGCAGCCAACTGATCTCCGGAGGAGGATTCGGGGAGCTGTTTTTT; CDR3 protein: CASSQLISGGGFGELFF
D gene: .; V gene: TRBV28; clone size: .; J gene: TRBJ1-1; CDR3 DNA: TGTGCCAGCAGTTTACAAGTGGCCCATGAAGCTTTCTTT; CDR3 protein: CASSLQVAHEAFF
D gene: TRBD2; V gene: TRBV6-9; clone size: .; J gene: TRBJ2-5; CDR3 DNA: TGTGCCAGCAATCTAGCGGAAAGAGAAGAGACCCAGTACTTC; CDR3 protein: CASNLAEREETQYF
D gene: .; V gene: TRBV3-1; clone size: .; J gene: TRBJ2-7; CDR3 DNA: TGTGCCAGCAGCCAGTCCTACGAGCAGTACTTC; CDR3 protein: CASSQSYEQYF
D gene: TRBD1; V gene: TRBV29-1; clone size: .; J gene: TRBJ1-5; CDR3 DNA: TGCAGCGTTGAACTTTCGACAGGGGGCAATCAGCCCCAGCATTTT; CDR3 protein: CSVELSTGGNQPQHF
D gene: TRBD2; V gene: TRBV9; clone size: .; J gene: TRBJ2-7; CDR3 DNA: TGTGCCAGCAGCGTAGATGGTAGCGGGAGGGGCGAGCAGTACTTC; CDR3 protein: CASSVDGSGRGEQYF
D gene: .; V gene: TRBV4-3; clone size: .; J gene: TRBJ2-4; CDR3 DNA: TGCGCCAGCAGCCAAGAGAAGGTAGCACGGGCCAAAAACATTCAGTACTTC; CDR3 protein: CASSQEKVARAKNIQYF
D gene: TRBD1; V gene: TRBV12-3/TRBV12-4; clone size: .; J gene: TRBJ2-7; CDR3 DNA: TGTGCCAGCAGCAATACAGGGGCCAGGGTCTACGAGCAGTACTTC; CDR3 protein: CASSNTGARVYEQYF
D gene: .; V gene: TRBV20-1; clone size: .; J gene: TRBJ2-3; CDR3 DNA: TGCAGTGCTAGTGGCAGAGTCGGAGATACGCAGTATTTT; CDR3 protein: CSASGRVGDTQYF
D gene: TRBD2; V gene: TRBV6-1; clone size: once; J gene: TRBJ2-7; CDR3 DNA: TGTGCCAGCAGTGAGGGACTAGCGGATTCCTACGAGCAGTACTTC; CDR3 protein: CASSEGLADSYEQYF
D gene: .; V gene: TRBV6-2/TRBV6-3; clone size: .; J gene: TRBJ1-1; CDR3 DNA: TGTGCCAGCAGTCAAGAACAGGGCGAAACAGAAGCTTTCTTT; CDR3 protein: CASSQEQGETEAFF
D gene: TRBD1; V gene: TRBV10-2; clone size: .; J gene: TRBJ2-5; CDR3 DNA: TGCGCCAGCAGTGAGACAGGGGGGTCGGGAGAGACCCAGTACTTC; CDR3 protein: CASSETGGSGETQYF
D gene: TRBD1; V gene: TRBV7-9; clone size: .; J gene: TRBJ2-1; CDR3 DNA: TGTGCCAGCAGCTTCATAACAGGGGTTCCCTACAATGGGCAGTTCTTC; CDR3 protein: CASSFITGVPYNGQFF
D gene: .; V gene: TRBV4-1; clone size: .; J gene: TRBJ2-5; CDR3 DNA: TGCGCCAGCAGCCAAGAAATTTCGCCCGGACCCTCAGAGACCCAGTACTTC; CDR3 protein: CASSQEISPGPSETQYF
D gene: .; V gene: TRBV27; clone size: .; J gene: TRBJ2-7; CDR3 DNA: TGTGCCAGCAGCCCTGGGCAGGAAATCTACGAGCAGTACTTC; CDR3 protein: CASSPGQEIYEQYF
D gene: .; V gene: TRBV30; clone size: once; J gene: TRBJ2-7; CDR3 DNA: TGTGCCTGGAGTAGGACGGGGCAGTACTACGAGCAGTACTTC; CDR3 protein: CAWSRTGQYYEQYF
D gene: .; V gene: TRBV21-1; clone size: .; J gene: TRBJ1-2; CDR3 DNA: TGTGCCACCGGAGTTACCTATGGCTACACCTTC; CDR3 protein: CATGVTYGYTF
D gene: .; V gene: TRBV7-9; clone size: .; J gene: TRBJ1-2; CDR3 DNA: TGTGCCAGCAGCTTAGAAGTCAGAGCCTACACCTTC; CDR3 protein: CASSLEVRAYTF
D gene: .; V gene: TRBV7-2; clone size: .; J gene: TRBJ2-7; CDR3 DNA: TGTGCCAGCAGCTTAGGCAGGTGGGGATACGAGCAGTACTTC; CDR3 protein: CASSLGRWGYEQYF
D gene: TRBD1; V gene: TRBV4-2; clone size: .; J gene: TRBJ2-3; CDR3 DNA: TGTGCCAGCAGCCAACTCGACAGGGGGCAGTTCACAGATACGCAGTATTTT; CDR3 protein: CASSQLDRGQFTDTQYF
D gene: .; V gene: TRBV6-2/TRBV6-3; clone size: few; J gene: TRBJ1-2; CDR3 DNA: TGTGCCAGCAGTTACTCGACCAGGGTCGGCGGCTACACCTTC; CDR3 protein: CASSYSTRVGGYTF
D gene: .; V gene: TRBV3-1; clone size: once; J gene: TRBJ2-1; CDR3 DNA: TGTGCCAGCAGCTTACCCCTGGGCGCGGGGCAAGAGAATGAGCAGTTCTTC; CDR3 protein: CASSLPLGAGQENEQFF
D gene: TRBD2; V gene: TRBV27; clone size: .; J gene: TRBJ2-3; CDR3 DNA: TGTGCCAGCAGTTTATCCGGCGGGGGGGCCGTCGCAGATACGCAGTATTTT; CDR3 protein: CASSLSGGGAVADTQYF
D gene: .; V gene: TRBV7-2; clone size: .; J gene: TRBJ2-1; CDR3 DNA: TGTGCCAGCAGCGCCCGGGTCCAACCGAATGAGCAGTTCTTC; CDR3 protein: CASSARVQPNEQFF
D gene: .; V gene: TRBV28; clone size: few; J gene: TRBJ1-1; CDR3 DNA: TGTGCCAGCAGTTTTCGGGGGGGCTACACTGAAGCTTTCTTT; CDR3 protein: CASSFRGGYTEAFF